The clone carrying this T cell receptor beta chain was detected only a few times. Sequencing used immunoSEQ multiplex PCR; TCRdb keeps in-frame clones, though not all of them. The sample includes 110,000 to 150,000 clones, over 65% of them seen just once. This specimen belongs to a study of blood T cell repertoires in COVID-19. V lost 3 bases to trimming and J lost 5 bases, with 8 bases between them. The CDR3 consists of 13 residues. CDR1 and CDR2 from the germline V gene are LGHDT and YNNKEL (reference sequence). This sequence was found in a woman in her forties or fifties who had recovered from COVID-19. The sample was PBMCs or T cells enriched from blood (not recorded which). V and J are TRBV3-1 (or the pseudogene TRBV3-2) and TRBJ2-1; D is ambiguous. The CDR3 here is CASSQFYNNEQFF. CDR3 DNA: TGTGCCAGCAGCCAGTTTTATAACAATGAGCAGTTCTTC.